This entry lists 24 T cell receptor beta chains sequenced from one sample in a study of T-cell memory formation after mild COVID-19. From the 5' RACE reads, TCRdb called clonotypes with MiXCR, one entry per CDR3 protein. The sample has more than 350,000 distinct CDR3 sequences, 16% seen once. Sequencing was carried out using PBMCs or a T cell subset sorted from them (not recorded which). Source of these receptors: a man aged 18-30 years who had mild COVID-19 (a few samples of this study predate the infection). Cell type and time point are not known.

This clonotype was seen a handful of times. This chain joins TRBV7-2 and TRBJ2-5; 10 nucleotides align to TRBD2. V trimming: 5 bases; J trimming: 4 bases; junction bases outside the gene matches: 4. CDR1 and CDR2 (germline): SGHTA, FQGNSA. The CDR3 has 14 amino acids. The CDR3 region is CASSGLAAGETQYF. The DNA of the CDR3 is TGTGCCAGCAGCGGACTAGCGGCGGGAGAGACCCAGTACTTC.

The chain carries TRBV11-2 and TRBJ2-6; tentatively, D is TRBD2 (5 bases). The CDR3 is made up of 17 amino acids. The germline V and J ends were trimmed by 4 bases and 0 bases, with 13 bases remaining between them. Germline CDR1 and CDR2: SGHAT and FQNNGV. The CDR3 region is CASSSGQLASGANVLTF. DNA for the CDR3: TGTGCCAGCAGCTCCGGCCAGCTAGCCTCTGGGGCCAACGTCCTGACTTTC. The full variable domain, rest sourced from reference TRBV11-2 and TRBJ2-6, is EAGVAQSPRYKIIEKRQSVAFWCNPISGHATLYWYQQILGQGPKLLIQFQNNGVVDDSQLPKDRFSAERLKGVDSTLKIQPAKLEDSAVYLCASSSGQLASGANVLTFGAGSRLTVL.

This clonotype was seen a few times. The chain combines TRBV28 with TRBJ2-3; TRBD1 or TRBD2 may be the D gene (5 bases each). Germline V gene sequence: CDR1 MDHEN, CDR2 SYDVKM. The CDR3 runs 16 residues. Trimming cost V 1 base and J 1 base, with 12 bases left between them. The CDR3 region is CASSLSGPGGTDTQYF. The CDR3 DNA is TGTGCCAGCAGTTTATCGGGGCCCGGGGGCACAGATACGCAGTATTTT.

The chain is built from TRBV5-8 and TRBJ2-5; maybe TRBD2 (5 bases). CDR1 and CDR2 (germline): SGHTS, YDEGEE. Trimming shortened V by 4 bases and J by 5 bases, and 12 bases separated the two germline ends. This CDR3 is 13 amino acids long. The CDR3 loop is CASSQDSLETQYF. CDR3 coding DNA: TGTGCCAGCAGCCAGGACTCTTTGGAGACCCAGTACTTC.

This clonotype came up a few times. This sequence joins TRBV4-2 and TRBJ2-5; D remains ambiguous. V lost 6 bases and J 2 bases, leaving 16 bases between the germline ends. Per the germline V gene, CDR1 is LGHNA and CDR2 is YNFKEQ. The CDR3 extends over 15 amino acids. This chain's CDR3 is CASSPSRRLQETQYF. CDR3 in DNA: TGTGCCAGCAGTCCCTCGAGGCGGCTACAAGAGACCCAGTACTTC.

This clonotype was seen many times. The rearrangement uses TRBV7-8 and TRBJ2-3; D is unresolved. The V end lost 5 bases, the J end lost 1 base, and 16 bases lay between the germline ends. Germline CDR1 reads SGHVS; CDR2 reads FQNEAQ. The CDR3 extends over 16 amino acids. The CDR3 spells CASSRRSSLGTDTQYF. The CDR3 DNA is TGTGCCAGCAGCCGCCGGTCCAGCCTTGGCACAGATACGCAGTATTTT.

This clonotype has just a few counts. The gene calls are TRBV7-9 and TRBJ2-1; 13 nucleotides line up with TRBD2. CDR3 size: 17 residues. Germline V gene data show CDR1 as SEHNR and CDR2 as FQNEAQ (reference sequence). The V segment lost 5 bases and the J segment 4 bases; nucleotides outside the gene matches: 8. The CDR3 here is CASSIRLAGGTYNEQFF. DNA for the CDR3: TGTGCCAGCAGCATCAGACTAGCGGGGGGCACATACAATGAGCAGTTCTTC.

In DNA, the CDR3 is TGTGCCAGCTCGGGACAACCGAACACCGGGGAGCTGTTTTTT. It encodes CASSGQPNTGELFF. The chain is built from TRBV18 and TRBJ2-2; a possible D gene is TRBD1 (6 bases). V gave up 6 bases and J gave up 0 bases, with 8 bases separating them. The CDR3 has 14 residues. The germline CDR1 and CDR2 sequences are KGHSH and LQKENI. Variable domain in full (rest from reference TRBV18 and TRBJ2-2): NAGVMQNPRHLVRRRGQEARLRCSPMKGHSHVYWYRQLPEEGLKFMVYLQKENIIDESGMPKERFSAEFPKEGPSILRIQQVVRGDSAAYFCASSGQPNTGELFFGEGSRLTVL.

The table lists this clonotype with a few counts. The V call is TRBV12-3 or TRBV12-4, the J call TRBJ1-2; a weak D match, TRBD1 (5 bases). The CDR3 covers 13 residues. Trimming removed 6 bases at V and 2 bases at J, with 10 bases between. CDR3 region: CASSQTENYGYTF. The DNA for the CDR3 is TGTGCCAGCAGCCAGACAGAGAACTATGGCTACACCTTC.

This clonotype was found many times. The V gene is TRBV5-6, the J gene TRBJ2-1; perhaps D is TRBD1 or TRBD2 (5 bases each). The CDR3 spans 13 residues. Germline assignment: CDR1 SGHDT and CDR2 YYEEEE. Trimming cost V 6 bases and J 10 bases, with 17 bases left between them. CDR3: CASTPPGPREQFF. CDR3 coding DNA: TGTGCCAGCACCCCCCCGGGGCCCCGGGAGCAGTTCTTC.

Note on this clonotype: One end of the junction does not line up with germline, which may come from a read error. The V gene is TRBV12-3 or TRBV12-4, the J gene TRBJ2-5; 9 bases align to TRBD1. The CDR3 length is 13 residues. The CDR3 DNA is TGTGCCGGCAGGGGGACAGGGCGGGAGACCCAGTACTTC. Protein: CAGRGTGRETQYF.

The chain employs TRBV4-3 and TRBJ1-6, with a possible D match to TRBD1 (5 bases). The V end was cut by 3 bases, the J end by 7 bases, with 22 bases between. CDR3 size: 18 residues. CDR1 is LGHNA and CDR2 is YSLEER in the germline V gene. CDR3 bases: TGCGCCAGCAGCCATCTTATCCGGGGCCCTGAGGGAAATTCACCCCTCCACTTT. Protein: CASSHLIRGPEGNSPLHF.

The chain links TRBV5-1 to TRBJ1-2; 12 nucleotides agree with TRBD1. Germline V gene data show CDR1 as SGHRS and CDR2 as YFSETQ. This CDR3 region has 16 residues. Trimming at V came to 4 bases and at J to 6 bases, leaving 10 bases not matched to a gene. CDR3 loop: CASSGTPGQGANGYTF. The CDR3 bases are TGCGCCAGCAGCGGGACTCCGGGACAGGGGGCCAATGGCTACACCTTC.

This chain connects TRBV7-2 to TRBJ2-1; TRBD2 agrees at 8 bases. The CDR3 spans 16 residues. Germline assignment: CDR1 SGHTA and CDR2 FQGNSA. V lost 6 bases, J lost 2 bases, and 9 bases stayed unmatched. CDR3 residues: CASRPSLAAPYNEQFF. The CDR3, as DNA: TGTGCCAGCAGACCTTCACTAGCGGCTCCCTACAATGAGCAGTTCTTC.

This clonotype has only one observation. J is TRBJ2-1 and V is TRBV20-1; D remains unclear. The CDR3 has 11 residues. The germline V gene encodes CDR1 DFQATT and CDR2 SNEGSKA (reference sequence). V lost 3 bases and J lost 6, with 6 bases in between. The CDR3 sequence is CSARSLNEQFF. As DNA, the CDR3 is TGCAGTGCTAGGTCTCTCAATGAGCAGTTCTTC.

This clonotype was counted between two and nine times. The gene calls are TRBV5-6 and TRBJ1-2; TRBD1 might be the D (6 bases). V lost 3 bases and J 5 bases, leaving 11 bases between the germline ends. The CDR3 is 13 residues long. CDR1 is SGHDT and CDR2 is YYEEEE in the germline V gene. This chain's CDR3 is CASSSAGVYGYTF. CDR3 DNA sequence: TGTGCCAGCAGCTCGGCAGGGGTTTATGGCTACACCTTC. Supplemented by reference TRBV5-6 and TRBJ1-2, the full variable domain reads DAGVTQSPTHLIKTRGQQVTLRCSPKSGHDTVSWYQQALGQGPQFIFQYYEEEERQRGNFPDRFSGHQFPNYSSELNVNALLLGDSALYLCASSSAGVYGYTFGSGTRLTVV.

This clonotype was seen only a few times. This rearrangement joins TRBV19 to TRBJ1-4; no firm D call. The V and J ends lost 6 bases and 13 bases respectively, with 21 bases between them. The CDR3 is 14 residues long. Germline V gene sequence: CDR1 LNHDA, CDR2 SQIVND (reference sequence). CDR3 sequence reads: CASSPAGPAARLFF. The CDR3 DNA is TGTGCCAGTAGCCCCGCCGGCCCGGCAGCTAGACTGTTTTTT. Full variable domain (outside the CDR3, taken from reference TRBV19 and TRBJ1-4): DGGITQSPKYLFRKEGQNVTLSCEQNLNHDAMYWYRQDPGQGLRLIYYSQIVNDFQKGDIAEGYSVSREKKESFPLTVTSAQKNPTAFYLCASSPAGPAARLFFGSGTQLSVL.

This clonotype has a handful of counts. V usage is TRBV12-3 or TRBV12-4 and J usage is TRBJ1-5; D not certain. V was clipped by 2 bases and J by 2 bases, with 10 bases between them. The CDR3 loop spans 15 amino acids. The CDR3 reads CASSLFRSRNQPQHF. The CDR3 DNA reads TGTGCCAGCAGTTTATTCCGCAGCCGCAATCAGCCCCAGCATTTT.

This clonotype was counted a few times. The junction differs from germline at one of its ends, possibly a read error. This rearrangement joins TRBV12-3 or TRBV12-4 to TRBJ2-1; perhaps TRBD1 as D (5 bases). The CDR3 runs to 14 residues. The DNA for the CDR3 is TGTGCCAGCAGCTGGGGCGGCTCCGGCTACCGATTGCTCTTC. Protein: CASSWGGSGYRLLF.

This clonotype has only a few counts. The chain recombines TRBV9 with TRBJ2-1; perhaps D is TRBD1 or TRBD2 (6 bases each). This CDR3 contains 16 residues. V was clipped by 3 bases and J by 5 bases, with 18 bases between them. CDR1 is SGDLS, CDR2 YYNGEE, per germline. Written as DNA, the CDR3 is TGTGCCAGCAGCGCAACGGGGGCGTTGATCCACAATGAGCAGTTCTTC. Translation gives CASSATGALIHNEQFF.

There are a few counts of this clonotype. The chain carries TRBV20-1 and TRBJ2-1, with no clear D. Trimming removed 2 bases at V and 9 bases at J, with 11 bases between. This CDR3 is 12 amino acids long. CDR1 and CDR2 from the germline V gene are DFQATT and SNEGSKA (reference sequence). The CDR3 reads CSARRLESEQFF. CDR3 in DNA: TGCAGTGCTAGACGGCTGGAAAGTGAGCAGTTCTTC.

The sample holds a few counts of this clonotype. The chain uses TRBV14 and TRBJ1-2; tentatively, D is TRBD1 (5 bases). CDR3 size: 15 residues. V was cut by 0 bases and J by 5 bases, with 13 bases left in between. Germline assignment: CDR1 SGHDN and CDR2 FVKESK. The chain's CDR3 is CASSQDRGSGYGYTF. The CDR3 DNA is TGTGCCAGCAGCCAAGATAGGGGATCCGGGTATGGCTACACCTTC.

This rearrangement joins TRBV11-2 to TRBJ2-5, with D unresolved. CDR1 and CDR2 (germline): SGHAT, FQNNGV. The CDR3 loop spans 12 amino acids. The V gene lost 3 bases and the J gene lost 5 bases, with 7 bases spanning the gap. CDR3 sequence: CASSFSFETQYF. The CDR3 coding sequence is TGTGCCAGCAGCTTCTCTTTCGAGACCCAGTACTTC.

The chain couples TRBV29-1 to TRBJ2-2, with 7 bases aligning to TRBD1. The CDR3 extends over 14 amino acids. After removal of 4 bases from V and 6 bases from J, the junction contained 8 bases not matched to a gene. CDR1 is SQVTM and CDR2 is ANQGSEA in the germline V gene. The CDR3 bases are TGCAGCGTTGGACAGGGCCGGTATGCCGGGGAGCTGTTTTTT. Protein sequence: CSVGQGRYAGELFF.